This TCR beta chain was sequenced during a study of blood T cell repertoires in COVID-19 (dated by TCRdb to about 2020). Regarding the research as a whole: Collaborator samples came from the United States, Italy and Spain and covered acute and convalescent phases of COVID-19. The prospective study material was composed of cDNA or gDNA derived from T cells, B-cell-depleted T cells, or PBMCs. Subjects who had been exposed to COVID-19, were actively infected with it, or had recovered from it provided the deeply sampled blood TCRbeta repertoires that made up the dataset. The repertoires were released in a freely available public database intended as a resource for research on the immune response to SARS-CoV-2. Samples were obtained from the ongoing ImmuneRACE study (first 160 participants) and from roughly 1,300 subjects provided by 6 global collaborators. The sample metadata nearly always contained a de-identified subject ID, COVID-19 status, age in years and sex. Where HLA class I and class II types were available, the types were taken from metadata supplied by the sample provider, not from assay-based typing. The research as a whole found: The amount of clinical and demographic metadata varied by source and participant and was provided uncurated.

As regards this clone: No cognate antigen has been identified for it. No clone much larger than this one lies a single base away; base qualities are absent.

CDR1 MNHNY and CDR2 SVGAGI are derived from the germline V gene (reference sequence). From cysteine to phenylalanine, the CDR3 is 15 amino acids long. Left in the record is the CDR3 DNA by itself, 45 bases read in frame from the first base. V has 6 bases trimmed and J has 7 bases trimmed; junction bases matching no gene number 7. The immunoSEQ Assay, a bias-controlled multiplex PCR, was used to amplify TCRbeta CDR3 regions from genomic DNA. The authors' analysis ran thus. Within the assay, amplification of reference gene primers was used to estimate how many nucleated cells each sample contained. To quantify the absolute abundance of each unique TCRbeta CDR3 rearrangement, sequence reads were collapsed and filtered. For each sample, productive Simpson clonality was calculated as the square root of Simpson's diversity index across productive rearrangements. In TCRdb, the immuneACCESS table is reduced to in-frame sequences with V and J assigned. These tables do not hold every clone; where another copy was compared, an unresolved V gene accounts for under half, and the others remain unexplained. The V and J calls and clone size are taken from that table; D and trimming were inferred from the DNA. Recorded for this sample are around 140,000 clones; around 81% of them occurred a single time. The ten largest account for approximately 8.2% of the sample.

Collaborating institutions collected whole blood in K2EDTA tubes following their own protocols. For TCRbeta analysis, collaborator samples were shipped as frozen whole blood, as isolated PBMCs, or as DNA extracted from either sample type. Rearrangement joined TRBV6-6 to TRBJ2-4, with 12 bases matching TRBD2. This TCR derives from a human donor in a cohort sampled during active COVID-19. Sequencing input: peripheral blood. The CDR3 sequence is CASRTLAGGDNIQYF. The DNA is as follows: TGTGCCAGCAGAACACTAGCGGGAGGAGATAACATTCAGTACTTC.